This T cell receptor (beta chain) was recovered during a study of cytomegalovirus exposure and HLA in healthy donors. V dropped 3 bases and J dropped 0 bases, with 21 bases sitting between them. The germline V gene encodes CDR1 LNHDA and CDR2 SQIVND (reference sequence). The CDR3 contains 18 residues. A note on this clone: Its antigen is currently unknown.

Vbeta (60) and Jbeta (13) primers were used in the PCR. Repertoires were generated with immunoSEQ multiplex PCR, while TCRdb's copy carries only in-frame clones and drops some. In total, the table holds some 76,000 clones. Overall study results and limits: Sequencing likely generated an artifact that appeared as a cluster of highly shared sequence variants. Cytomegalovirus-associated TCR beta chains were listed, numbering 150 to 200.

The sequence was obtained from a boy aged 5-17 years in good health and CMV-seronegative. This rearrangement joins TRBV19 to TRBJ2-7; the D gene is possibly TRBD2 (7 bases). Sequenced material: PBMCs. CDR3 nucleotides: TGTGCCAGTAGTATTGGCACGGGGGGCGGACTAAACTCCTACGAGCAGTACTTC. Translation: CASSIGTGGGLNSYEQYF.